In its sample, the clone carrying this T cell receptor beta chain was seen a few times. Its specificity is not known. Amplified TCR beta CDR3 regions came from RNA transcripts. The HTBI primer set was used in a first-round RT-PCR of the TCR CDR3. TCRdb re-analysed the multiplex PCR reads in MiXCR, keeping a single row per CDR3 protein. The profile shows hundreds of thousands of distinct CDR3 sequences, 15% to 20% of them singletons. The data belong to a study of T cells in Graves' hyperthyroidism and ophthalmopathy. Across the study: Once the initial diagnosis was made, peripheral blood was obtained before any treatment. The study, taken as a whole, reports: Most thyroid clonotypes that were expanded above 0.001 also turned up in blood.

Subjects aged 18 to 65 presented with newly diagnosed hyperthyroidism of less than 2 months' duration. Any patient presenting with uncontrolled infection, other autoimmune disease, pregnancy or lactation was left out. Trimming left V 6 bases short and J 6 bases short, with 12 bases between. The CDR3 spans 13 residues. Germline CDR1 reads MRHNA; CDR2 reads SNTAGT. The origin of this receptor is a woman in her thirties with Graves' hyperthyroidism. Material: blood. This chain joins TRBV6-4 and TRBJ1-5; the D gene is possibly TRBD1 (6 bases). As DNA, the CDR3 is TGTGCCAGCAGAAACAGGGAGACTCAGCCCCAGCATTTT. Its translation: CASRNRETQPQHF.